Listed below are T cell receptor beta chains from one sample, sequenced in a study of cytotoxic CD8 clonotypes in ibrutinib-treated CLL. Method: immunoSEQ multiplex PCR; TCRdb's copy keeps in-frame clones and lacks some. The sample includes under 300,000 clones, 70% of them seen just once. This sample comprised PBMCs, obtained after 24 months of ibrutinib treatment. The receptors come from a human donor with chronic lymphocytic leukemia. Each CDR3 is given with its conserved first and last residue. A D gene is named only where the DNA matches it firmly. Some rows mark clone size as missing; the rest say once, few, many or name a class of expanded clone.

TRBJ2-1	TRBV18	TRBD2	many	CASSPERERWNEQFF	TGTGCCAGCTCACCAGAGCGGGAGAGGTGGAATGAGCAGTTCTTC
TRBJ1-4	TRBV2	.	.	CASSERPGEEKLFF	TGTGCCAGCAGTGAAAGGCCAGGGGAGGAAAAACTGTTTTTT
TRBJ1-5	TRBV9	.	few	CASSVDGVTQPQHF	TGTGCCAGCAGCGTAGACGGTGTCACCCAGCCCCAGCATTTT
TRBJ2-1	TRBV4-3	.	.	CASSQDSSNEQFF	TGCGCCAGCAGCCAAGATTCGAGCAATGAGCAGTTCTTC
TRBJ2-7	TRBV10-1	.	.	CASSESRRNEQYF	TGCGCCAGCAGTGAGTCCAGGAGAAATGAGCAGTACTTC
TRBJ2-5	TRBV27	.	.	CASSPGLPRETQYF	TGTGCCAGCAGTCCAGGCCTCCCGAGGGAGACCCAGTACTTC
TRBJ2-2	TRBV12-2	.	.	CASRFGFFWKGVTGELFF	TGTGCAAGTCGTTTCGGGTTCTTTTGGAAGGGGGTCACCGGGGAGCTGTTTTTT
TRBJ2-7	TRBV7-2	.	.	CASSPAGIEQYF	TGTGCCAGCAGCCCAGCGGGTATCGAGCAGTACTTC
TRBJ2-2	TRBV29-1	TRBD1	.	CSVGADRVTGELFF	TGCAGCGTTGGCGCGGACAGGGTCACCGGGGAGCTGTTTTTT
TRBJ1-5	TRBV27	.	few	CASSDSSNQPQHF	TGTGCCAGCAGTGACAGTAGCAATCAGCCCCAGCATTTT
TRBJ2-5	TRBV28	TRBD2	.	CASSPGALAGETQYF	TGTGCCAGCAGTCCTGGGGCACTAGCGGGAGAGACCCAGTACTTC
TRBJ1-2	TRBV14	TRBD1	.	CASSRLGQAENYGYTF	TGTGCCAGCAGCCGACTCGGACAGGCGGAGAACTATGGCTACACCTTC
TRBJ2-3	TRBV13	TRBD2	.	CASSQQNSGKGTDTQYF	TGTGCCAGCAGCCAACAGAATAGCGGGAAAGGCACAGATACGCAGTATTTT
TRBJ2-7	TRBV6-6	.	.	CASSRDYEQYF	TGTGCCAGCAGCCGGGACTACGAGCAGTACTTC
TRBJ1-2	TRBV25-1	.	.	CASSEHWGDGYTF	TGTGCCAGCAGTGAACACTGGGGCGATGGCTACACCTTC
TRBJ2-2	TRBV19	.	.	CASSPLGDTGELFF	TGTGCCAGTAGCCCACTAGGAGACACCGGGGAGCTGTTTTTT
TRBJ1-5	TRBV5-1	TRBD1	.	CASSSGQGTSNQPQHF	TGCGCCAGCAGCTCTGGACAGGGCACTAGCAATCAGCCCCAGCATTTT
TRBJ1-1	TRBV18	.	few	CASSPVPGAVSTEAFF	TGTGCCAGCTCTCCAGTTCCAGGGGCCGTCTCCACTGAAGCTTTCTTT
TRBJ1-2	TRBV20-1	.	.	CSGNSGGYTF	TGCAGTGGGAATTCGGGAGGCTACACCTTC
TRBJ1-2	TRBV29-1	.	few	CSVELGGLNYGYTF	TGCAGCGTTGAATTGGGGGGCCTTAACTATGGCTACACCTTC
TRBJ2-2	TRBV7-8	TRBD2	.	CASSPHLGGVAGELFF	TGTGCCAGCAGCCCCCACTTGGGAGGGGTTGCCGGGGAGCTGTTTTTT
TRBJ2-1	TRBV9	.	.	CASSGGGQASNEQFF	TGTGCCAGCAGTGGCGGGGGACAGGCCTCCAATGAGCAGTTCTTC
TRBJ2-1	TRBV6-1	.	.	CASTETSYGQFF	TGTGCCAGCACCGAGACTAGTTATGGGCAGTTCTTC
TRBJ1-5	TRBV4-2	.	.	CASSQDGRNQPQHF	TGTGCCAGCAGCCAAGATGGGCGCAATCAGCCCCAGCATTTT
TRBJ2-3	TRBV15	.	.	CATSRDRGSTDTQYF	TGTGCCACCAGCAGAGATCGCGGGAGCACAGATACGCAGTATTTT
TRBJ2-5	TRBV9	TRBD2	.	CASSVGLAENQETQYF	TGTGCCAGCAGCGTAGGACTAGCGGAAAATCAAGAGACCCAGTACTTC
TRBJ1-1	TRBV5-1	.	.	CASSLGLQELNTEAFF	TGCGCCAGCAGCTTGGGCCTACAGGAGTTGAACACTGAAGCTTTCTTT
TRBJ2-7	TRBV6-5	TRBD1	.	CASSYRGQAYEQYF	TGTGCCAGCAGTTACAGGGGGCAGGCCTACGAGCAGTACTTC
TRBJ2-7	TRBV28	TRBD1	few	CASSTPGQGSSYEQYF	TGTGCCAGCAGTACTCCGGGACAGGGGAGCTCCTACGAGCAGTACTTC
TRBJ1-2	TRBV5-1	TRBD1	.	CASSRGQDGYTF	TGCGCCAGCAGCCGGGGACAGGACGGCTACACCTTC
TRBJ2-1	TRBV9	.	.	CASSSTGGSEQFF	TGTGCCAGCAGCTCGACTGGGGGTTCTGAGCAGTTCTTC
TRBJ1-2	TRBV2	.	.	CASSENGGNGYTF	TGTGCCAGCAGTGAAAATGGGGGTAATGGCTACACCTTC
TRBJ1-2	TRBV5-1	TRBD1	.	CASSWGTDSYGYTF	TGCGCCAGCAGCTGGGGGACAGACTCCTATGGCTACACCTTC
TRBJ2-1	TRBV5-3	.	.	CARSFLSSGEQFF	TGTGCCAGAAGCTTCCTAAGTTCCGGTGAGCAGTTCTTC
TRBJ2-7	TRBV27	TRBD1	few	CASRGQGRTYEQYF	TGTGCCAGCAGGGGACAGGGGCGAACCTACGAGCAGTACTTC
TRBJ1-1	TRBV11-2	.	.	CASSLGDTEAFF	TGTGCCAGCAGCCTCGGAGACACTGAAGCTTTCTTT
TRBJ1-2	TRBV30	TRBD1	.	CAWSVQGPRYGYTF	TGTGCCTGGAGTGTACAGGGGCCCCGCTATGGCTACACCTTC
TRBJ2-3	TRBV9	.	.	CASSDESAQYF	TGTGCCAGCAGCGACGAGAGTGCGCAGTATTTT
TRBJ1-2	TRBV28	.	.	CASSSPGYGYTF	TGTGCCAGCAGCTCCCCAGGCTATGGCTACACCTTC
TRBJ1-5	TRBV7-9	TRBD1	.	CASSSDRGNQPQHF	TGTGCCAGCAGCTCAGACAGGGGTAATCAGCCCCAGCATTTT
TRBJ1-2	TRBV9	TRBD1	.	CASSTTGNYGYTF	TGTGCCAGCAGCACGACAGGGAACTATGGCTACACCTTC
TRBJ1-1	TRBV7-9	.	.	CASSRGASEAFF	TGTGCCAGCAGTAGGGGGGCGTCTGAAGCTTTCTTT
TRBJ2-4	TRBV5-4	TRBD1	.	CASSGTGENIQYF	TGTGCCAGCAGCGGGACAGGGGAAAACATTCAGTACTTC
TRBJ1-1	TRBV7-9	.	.	CASSLVRGGNTEAFF	TGTGCCAGCAGCTTAGTTAGGGGTGGGAACACTGAAGCTTTCTTT
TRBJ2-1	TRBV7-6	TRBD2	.	CASSLGLGVYNEQFF	TGTGCCAGCAGCTTGGGACTAGGGGTTTACAATGAGCAGTTCTTC
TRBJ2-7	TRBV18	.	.	CASSPPGSTEQYF	TGTGCCAGCTCACCACCGGGCAGCACCGAGCAGTACTTC
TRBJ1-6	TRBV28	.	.	CASSLTSLLTTPLHF	TGTGCCAGCAGTCTCACCAGCTTACTCACAACGCCCCTCCACTTT